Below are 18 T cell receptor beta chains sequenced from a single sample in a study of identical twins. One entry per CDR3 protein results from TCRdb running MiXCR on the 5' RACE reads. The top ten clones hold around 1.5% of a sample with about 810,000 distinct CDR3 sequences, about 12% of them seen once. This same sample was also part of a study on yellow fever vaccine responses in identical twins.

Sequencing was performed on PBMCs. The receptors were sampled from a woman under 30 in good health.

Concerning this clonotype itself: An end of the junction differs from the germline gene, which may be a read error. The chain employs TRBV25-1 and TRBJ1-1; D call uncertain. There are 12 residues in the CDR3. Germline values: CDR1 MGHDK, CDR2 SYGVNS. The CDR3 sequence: CASTETGTEAFF. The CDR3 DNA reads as TGTGCCAGCACTGAAACTGGCACTGAAGCTTTCTTT.

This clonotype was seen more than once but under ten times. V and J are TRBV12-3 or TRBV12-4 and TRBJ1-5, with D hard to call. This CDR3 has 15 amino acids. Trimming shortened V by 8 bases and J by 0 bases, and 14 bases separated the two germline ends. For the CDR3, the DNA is TGTGCCAGCCGAAAGTTGGGATATAGCAATCAGCCCCAGCATTTT. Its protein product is CASRKLGYSNQPQHF.

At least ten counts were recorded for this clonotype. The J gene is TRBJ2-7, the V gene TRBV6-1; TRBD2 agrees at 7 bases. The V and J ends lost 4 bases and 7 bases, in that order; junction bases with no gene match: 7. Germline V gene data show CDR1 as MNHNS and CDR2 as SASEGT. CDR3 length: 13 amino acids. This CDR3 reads CASSGSRGSEQYV. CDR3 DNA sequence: TGTGCCAGCAGTGGGTCGCGGGGGAGTGAGCAGTACGTC.

CDR3 region: CASSLGDRKFYNEQFF. The CDR3 DNA follows: TGTGCCAGCAGCTTGGGGGACAGAAAGTTCTACAATGAGCAGTTCTTC. V is TRBV5-4 and J is TRBJ2-1, with 7 bases identical to TRBD1. J was trimmed by 3 bases and V by 0 bases; bases with no gene match: 6. Germline CDR1 reads SGHNT; CDR2 reads YYREEE (reference sequence). This CDR3 is 16 amino acids long.

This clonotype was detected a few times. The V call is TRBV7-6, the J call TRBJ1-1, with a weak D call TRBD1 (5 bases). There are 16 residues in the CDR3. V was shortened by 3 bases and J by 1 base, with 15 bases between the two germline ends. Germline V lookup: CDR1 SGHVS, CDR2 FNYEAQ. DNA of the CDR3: TGTGCCAGCAGCTTGTCTGTCCGGGGGAGGAACACTGAAGCTTTCTTT. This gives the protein CASSLSVRGRNTEAFF.

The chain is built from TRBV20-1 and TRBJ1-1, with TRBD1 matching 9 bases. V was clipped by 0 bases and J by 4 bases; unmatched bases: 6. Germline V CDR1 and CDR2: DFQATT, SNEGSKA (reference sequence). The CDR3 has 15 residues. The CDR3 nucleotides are TGCAGTGCTAGAGACAGGGACAGGGTGGGCACTGAAGCTTTCTTT. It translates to CSARDRDRVGTEAFF.

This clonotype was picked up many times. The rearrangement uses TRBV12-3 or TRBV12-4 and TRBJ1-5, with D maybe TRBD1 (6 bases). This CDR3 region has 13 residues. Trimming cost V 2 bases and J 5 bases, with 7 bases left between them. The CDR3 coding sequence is TGTGCCAGCAGTTTACGACAGGATCAGCCCCAGCATTTT. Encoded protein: CASSLRQDQPQHF.

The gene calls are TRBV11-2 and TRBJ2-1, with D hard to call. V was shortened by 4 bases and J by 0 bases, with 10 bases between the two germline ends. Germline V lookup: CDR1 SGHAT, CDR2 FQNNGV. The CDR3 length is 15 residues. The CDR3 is CASSWFPHSYNEQFF. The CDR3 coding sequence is TGTGCCAGCAGCTGGTTTCCCCACTCCTACAATGAGCAGTTCTTC.

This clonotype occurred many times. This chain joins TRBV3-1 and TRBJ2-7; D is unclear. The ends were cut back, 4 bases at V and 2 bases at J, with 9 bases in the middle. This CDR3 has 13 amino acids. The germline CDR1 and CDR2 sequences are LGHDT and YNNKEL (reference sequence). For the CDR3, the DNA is TGTGCCAGCAGCCCCGGGCCCACCTACGAGCAGTACTTC. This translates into CASSPGPTYEQYF.

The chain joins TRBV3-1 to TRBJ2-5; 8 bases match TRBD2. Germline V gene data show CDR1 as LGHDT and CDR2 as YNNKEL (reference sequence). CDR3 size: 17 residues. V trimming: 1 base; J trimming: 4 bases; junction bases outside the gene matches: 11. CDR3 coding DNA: TGTGCCAGCAGCCAAGGGGCGGGGGGCCGGTGGAGAGAGACCCAGTACTTC. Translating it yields CASSQGAGGRWRETQYF.

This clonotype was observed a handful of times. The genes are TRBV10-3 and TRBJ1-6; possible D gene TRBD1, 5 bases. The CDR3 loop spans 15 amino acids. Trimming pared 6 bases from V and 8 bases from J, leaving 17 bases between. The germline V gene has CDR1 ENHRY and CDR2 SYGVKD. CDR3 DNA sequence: TGTGCCATCAGCCAAGAGGGACCTTACGATTCACCCCTCCACTTT. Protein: CAISQEGPYDSPLHF.

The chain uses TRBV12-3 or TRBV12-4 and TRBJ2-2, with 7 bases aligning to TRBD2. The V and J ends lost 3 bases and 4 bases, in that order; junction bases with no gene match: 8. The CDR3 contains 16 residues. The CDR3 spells CASSLWASGGTGELFF. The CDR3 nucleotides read TGTGCCAGCAGTTTGTGGGCTAGCGGAGGCACCGGGGAGCTGTTTTTT.

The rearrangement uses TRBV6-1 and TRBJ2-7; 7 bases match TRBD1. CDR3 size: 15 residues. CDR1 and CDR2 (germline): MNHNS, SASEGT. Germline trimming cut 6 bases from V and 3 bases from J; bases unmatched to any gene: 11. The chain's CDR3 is CASSGRGQPGYEQYF. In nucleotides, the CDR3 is TGTGCCAGCAGCGGTCGGGGACAGCCCGGCTACGAGCAGTACTTC.

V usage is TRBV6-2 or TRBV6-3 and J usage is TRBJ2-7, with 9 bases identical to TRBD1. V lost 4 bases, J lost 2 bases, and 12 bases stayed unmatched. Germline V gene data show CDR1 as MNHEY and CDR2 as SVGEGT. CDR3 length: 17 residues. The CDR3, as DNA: TGTGCCAGCAGTTCACCGGGACAGGGAAAGAACGCCTACGAGCAGTACTTC. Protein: CASSSPGQGKNAYEQYF.

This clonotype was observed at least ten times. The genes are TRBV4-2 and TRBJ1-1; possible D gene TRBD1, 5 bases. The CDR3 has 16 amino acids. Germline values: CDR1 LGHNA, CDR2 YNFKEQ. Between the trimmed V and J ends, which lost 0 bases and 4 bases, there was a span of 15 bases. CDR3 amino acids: CASSQERGLRGTEAFF. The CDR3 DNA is TGTGCCAGCAGCCAAGAGCGAGGATTGAGGGGCACTGAAGCTTTCTTT.

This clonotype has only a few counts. The CDR3: CSVLGRANTGELFF. The DNA for the CDR3 is TGCAGCGTTCTCGGGAGGGCGAACACCGGGGAGCTGTTTTTT. The rearrangement joins TRBV29-1 to TRBJ2-2; 8 bases agree with TRBD2. The CDR3 runs to 14 residues. The germline gives CDR1 SQVTM, CDR2 ANQGSEA. V dropped 5 bases and J dropped 0; count of bases not matched to a gene: 2.

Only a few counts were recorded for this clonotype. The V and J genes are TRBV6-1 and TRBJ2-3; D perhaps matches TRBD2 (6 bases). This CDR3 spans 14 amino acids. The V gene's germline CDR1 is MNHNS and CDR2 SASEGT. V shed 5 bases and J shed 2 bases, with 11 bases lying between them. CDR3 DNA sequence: TGTGCCAGCAGTCTGCCGGGAGACACAGATACGCAGTATTTT. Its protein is CASSLPGDTDTQYF.

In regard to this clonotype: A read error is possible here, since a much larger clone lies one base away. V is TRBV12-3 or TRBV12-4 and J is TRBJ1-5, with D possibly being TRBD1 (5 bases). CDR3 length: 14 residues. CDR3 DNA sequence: TGTGCCAGCAGTTCCAGGGTAAGCAATCAGCCCCAGAATTTT. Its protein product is CASSSRVSNQPQNF.